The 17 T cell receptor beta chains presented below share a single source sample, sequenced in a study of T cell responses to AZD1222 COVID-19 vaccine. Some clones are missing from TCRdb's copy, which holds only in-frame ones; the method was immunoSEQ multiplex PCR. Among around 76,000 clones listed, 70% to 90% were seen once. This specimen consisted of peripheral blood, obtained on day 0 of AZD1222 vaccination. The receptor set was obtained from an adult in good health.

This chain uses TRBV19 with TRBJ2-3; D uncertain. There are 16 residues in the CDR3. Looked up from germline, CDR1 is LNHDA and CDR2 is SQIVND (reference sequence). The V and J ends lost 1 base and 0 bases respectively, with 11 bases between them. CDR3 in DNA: TGTGCCAGTAGTATAGTGGCTAGACTTAGCACAGATACGCAGTATTTT. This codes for CASSIVARLSTDTQYF. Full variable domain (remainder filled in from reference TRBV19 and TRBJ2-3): DGGITQSPKYLFRKEGQNVTLSCEQNLNHDAMYWYRQDPGQGLRLIYYSQIVNDFQKGDIAEGYSVSREKKESFPLTVTSAQKNPTAFYLCASSIVARLSTDTQYFGPGTRLTVL.

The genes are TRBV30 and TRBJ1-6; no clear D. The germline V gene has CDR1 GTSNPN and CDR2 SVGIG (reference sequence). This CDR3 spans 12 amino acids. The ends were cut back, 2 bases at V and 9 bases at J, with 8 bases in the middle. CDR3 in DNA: TGTGCCTGGAGTCGCGGAGGTTCACCCCTCCACTTT. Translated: CAWSRGGSPLHF.

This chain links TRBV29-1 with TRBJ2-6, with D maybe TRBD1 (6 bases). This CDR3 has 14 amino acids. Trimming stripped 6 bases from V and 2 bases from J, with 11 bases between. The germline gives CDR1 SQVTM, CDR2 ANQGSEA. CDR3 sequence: CSVRSGAGANVLTF. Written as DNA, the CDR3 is TGCAGCGTCCGTTCAGGGGCTGGGGCCAACGTCCTGACTTTC.

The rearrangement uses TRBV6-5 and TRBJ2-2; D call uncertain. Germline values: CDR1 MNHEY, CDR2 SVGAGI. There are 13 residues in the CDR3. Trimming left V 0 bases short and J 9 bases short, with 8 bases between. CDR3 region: CASSYSSGRELFF. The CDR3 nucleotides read TGTGCCAGCAGTTACTCGAGTGGCCGGGAGCTGTTTTTT.

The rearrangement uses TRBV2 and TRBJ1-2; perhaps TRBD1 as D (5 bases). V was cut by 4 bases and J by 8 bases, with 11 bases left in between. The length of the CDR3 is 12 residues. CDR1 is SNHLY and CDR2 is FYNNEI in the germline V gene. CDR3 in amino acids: CASSAQGSGYTF. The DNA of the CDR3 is TGTGCCAGCAGTGCCCAGGGTAGCGGCTACACCTTC. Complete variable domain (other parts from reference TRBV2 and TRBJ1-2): EPEVTQTPSHQVTQMGQEVILRCVPISNHLYFYWYRQILGQKVEFLVSFYNNEISEKSEIFDDQFSVERPDGSNFTLKIRSTKLEDSAMYFCASSAQGSGYTFGSGTRLTVV.

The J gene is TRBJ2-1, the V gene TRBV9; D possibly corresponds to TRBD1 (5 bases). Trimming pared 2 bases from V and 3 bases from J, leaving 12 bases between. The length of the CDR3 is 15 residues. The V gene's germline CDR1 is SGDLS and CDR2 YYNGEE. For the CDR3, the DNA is TGTGCCAGCAGCGTTGGCAGGGCTTACTACAATGAGCAGTTCTTC. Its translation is CASSVGRAYYNEQFF.

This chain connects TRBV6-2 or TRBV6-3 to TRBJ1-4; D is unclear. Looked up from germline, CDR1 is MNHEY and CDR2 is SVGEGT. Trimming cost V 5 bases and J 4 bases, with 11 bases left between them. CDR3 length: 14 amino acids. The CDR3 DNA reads TGTGCCAGCAGTCTCGCGGAGGATAATGAAAAACTGTTTTTT. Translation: CASSLAEDNEKLFF.

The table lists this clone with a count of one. Here the CDR3 reads CASPPPGALSNQPQHF. CDR3 nucleotide sequence: TGTGCCAGCCCTCCCCCGGGGGCTTTGAGCAATCAGCCCCAGCATTTT. This sequence joins TRBV28 and TRBJ1-5; TRBD1 is a possible D gene (6 bases). CDR3 length: 16 amino acids. Germline V gives CDR1 MDHEN, CDR2 SYDVKM. V was shortened by 8 bases and J by 1 base, with 18 bases between the two germline ends.

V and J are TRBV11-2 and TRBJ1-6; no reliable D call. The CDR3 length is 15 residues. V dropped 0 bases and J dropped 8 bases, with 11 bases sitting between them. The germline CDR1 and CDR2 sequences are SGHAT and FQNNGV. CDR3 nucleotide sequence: TGTGCCAGCAGCTTAGATCCATCCCCGTATTCACCCCTCCACTTT. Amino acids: CASSLDPSPYSPLHF.

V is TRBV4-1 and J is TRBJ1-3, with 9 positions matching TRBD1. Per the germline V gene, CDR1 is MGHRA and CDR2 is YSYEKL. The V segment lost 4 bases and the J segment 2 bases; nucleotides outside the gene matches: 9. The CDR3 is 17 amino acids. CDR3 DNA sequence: TGCGCCAGCAGCCCCAATAGGGGACAGGGAGCTGGAAACACCATATATTTT. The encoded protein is CASSPNRGQGAGNTIYF.

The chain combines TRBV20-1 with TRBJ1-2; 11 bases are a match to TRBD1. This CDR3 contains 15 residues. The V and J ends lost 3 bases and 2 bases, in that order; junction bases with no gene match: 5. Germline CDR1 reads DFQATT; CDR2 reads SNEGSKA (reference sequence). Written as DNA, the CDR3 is TGCAGTGCTAGTGCCCGGACAGGGGGCAACTATGGCTACACCTTC. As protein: CSASARTGGNYGYTF.

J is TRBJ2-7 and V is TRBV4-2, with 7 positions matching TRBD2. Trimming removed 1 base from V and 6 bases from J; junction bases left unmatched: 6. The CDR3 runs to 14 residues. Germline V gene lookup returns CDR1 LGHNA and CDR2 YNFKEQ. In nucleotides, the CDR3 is TGTGCCAGCAGCCAAGGGGAGGGATTTCCCGAGCAGTACTTC. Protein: CASSQGEGFPEQYF.

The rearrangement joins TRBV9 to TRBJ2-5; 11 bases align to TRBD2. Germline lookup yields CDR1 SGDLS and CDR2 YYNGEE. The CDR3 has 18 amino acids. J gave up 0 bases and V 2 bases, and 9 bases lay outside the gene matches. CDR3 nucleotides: TGTGCCAGCAGCGTGGCGGCTAGCGGGGGGCAAAACCAAGAGACCCAGTACTTC. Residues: CASSVAASGGQNQETQYF.

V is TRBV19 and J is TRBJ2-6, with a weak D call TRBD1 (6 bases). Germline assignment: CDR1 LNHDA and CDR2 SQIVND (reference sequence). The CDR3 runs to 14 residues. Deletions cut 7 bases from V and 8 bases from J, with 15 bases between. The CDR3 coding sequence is TGTGCCAGTATGGCCGGGACACGGTCCAACGTCCTGACTTTC. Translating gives CASMAGTRSNVLTF.

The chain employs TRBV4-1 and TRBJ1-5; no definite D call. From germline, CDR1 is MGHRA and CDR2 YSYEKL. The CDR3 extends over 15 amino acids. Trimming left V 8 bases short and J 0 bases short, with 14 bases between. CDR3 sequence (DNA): TGCGCCAGCCAGGCTAGCACCGATAGCAATCAGCCCCAGCATTTT. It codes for CASQASTDSNQPQHF.

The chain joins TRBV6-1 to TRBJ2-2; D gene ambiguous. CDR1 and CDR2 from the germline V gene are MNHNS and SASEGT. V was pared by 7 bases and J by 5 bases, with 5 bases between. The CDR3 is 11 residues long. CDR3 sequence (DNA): TGTGCCAGCATCCTGACCGGGGAGCTGTTTTTT. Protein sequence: CASILTGELFF.

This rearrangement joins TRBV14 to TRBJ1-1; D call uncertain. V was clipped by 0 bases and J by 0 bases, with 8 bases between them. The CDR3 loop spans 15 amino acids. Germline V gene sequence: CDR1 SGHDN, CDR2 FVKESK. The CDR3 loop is CASSQEGALNTEAFF. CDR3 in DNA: TGTGCCAGCAGCCAAGAAGGAGCGCTGAACACTGAAGCTTTCTTT.